This is a list of T cell receptor beta chains from one sample in a study of neurological immune-mediated disorders. A single record per CDR3 protein comes from TCRdb applying MiXCR to the 5' RACE reads. The sample has tens of thousands of distinct CDR3 sequences; 2.5% are singletons. The material sequenced was PBMCs. The receptor source for this set is a man aged 50 to 60 with multiple sclerosis. CDR3s include the opening cysteine and the closing phenylalanine or tryptophan. Each record gives: clone size, V gene, D gene, J gene, CDR3 protein, CDR3 DNA. A D gene is named only where the DNA matches it firmly. Part of the rows lack a size; the others show once, few, many or a class for expanded clones.

many	TRBV6-2/TRBV6-3	-	TRBJ1-5	CASSYGTSQPQHF	TGTGCCAGCAGTTACGGGACCAGTCAGCCCCAGCATTTT
many	TRBV3-1	-	TRBJ1-1	CASSQEKTAKAFF	TGTGCCAGCAGCCAAGAGAAGACAGCCAAAGCTTTCTTT
many	TRBV25-1	TRBD1	TRBJ2-3	CASSEFGPGQNTDTQYF	TGTGCCAGCAGTGAATTCGGGCCGGGACAGAACACAGATACGCAGTATTTT
many	TRBV7-2	TRBD1	TRBJ2-1	CASSVTGGRGVEQFF	TGTGCCAGCAGCGTCACAGGGGGGCGAGGAGTCGAGCAGTTCTTC
many	TRBV2	-	TRBJ2-2	CASRPRTTGELFF	TGTGCCAGCAGGCCAAGAACCACCGGGGAGCTGTTTTTT
-	TRBV5-1	-	TRBJ1-4	CASSLANNEKLFF	TGCGCCAGCAGCTTGGCAAACAATGAAAAACTGTTTTTT
many	TRBV4-2	-	TRBJ2-1	CASSQDSSPPMNEQFF	TGTGCCAGCAGCCAAGATTCCAGCCCTCCGATGAATGAGCAGTTCTTC
many	TRBV12-3/TRBV12-4	-	TRBJ1-2	CASSLVRNYGYTF	TGTGCCAGCAGTTTAGTCAGAAACTATGGCTACACCTTC
many	TRBV7-9	TRBD1	TRBJ2-5	CASSKGGLETQYF	TGTGCCAGCAGCAAAGGGGGCTTGGAGACCCAGTACTTC
many	TRBV27	-	TRBJ1-1	CASRSGNTEAFF	TGTGCCAGCAGATCCGGAAACACTGAAGCTTTCTTT
many	TRBV5-6	-	TRBJ2-5	CASSKYQETQYF	TGTGCCAGCAGCAAGTACCAAGAGACCCAGTACTTC
many	TRBV27	-	TRBJ1-2	CASSLRQTNYGYTF	TGTGCCAGCAGTTTAAGACAGACCAACTATGGCTACACCTTC
few	TRBV19	-	TRBJ1-2	CASSRSNYGYTF	TGTGCCAGTAGTAGATCTAACTATGGCTACACCTTC
many	TRBV3-1	-	TRBJ2-7	CASSRQSSYEQYF	TGTGCCAGCAGCCGCCAGAGCTCCTACGAGCAGTACTTC
many	TRBV3-1	-	TRBJ1-1	CASSDPGVWTNTEAFF	TGTGCCAGCAGCGATCCGGGGGTTTGGACGAACACTGAAGCTTTCTTT
many	TRBV5-1	-	TRBJ1-6	CASKALNSPLNF	TGCGCCAGCAAGGCTCTAAATTCACCCCTCAACTTT
-	TRBV18	-	TRBJ1-3	CASSPPGRNSGNTIYF	TGTGCCAGCTCACCACCGGGACGGAACTCTGGAAACACCATATATTTT
many	TRBV15	-	TRBJ1-5	CATSRKQDQPQHF	TGTGCCACCAGCAGAAAACAAGATCAGCCCCAGCATTTT
many	TRBV12-3/TRBV12-4	TRBD2	TRBJ2-1	CASSGTSGPYNEQFF	TGTGCCAGCAGTGGGACTAGCGGTCCCTACAATGAGCAGTTCTTC
many	TRBV5-6	-	TRBJ1-1	CASSLGETTEAFF	TGTGCCAGCAGCTTGGGGGAGACCACTGAAGCTTTCTTT
many	TRBV7-2	TRBD2	TRBJ2-3	CASSTTSGGARDTQYF	TGTGCCAGCAGCACGACTAGCGGGGGGGCCCGGGATACGCAGTATTTT
many	TRBV6-6	TRBD1	TRBJ2-7	CASSGTVSYEQYF	TGTGCCAGCAGTGGGACAGTTTCCTACGAGCAGTACTTC
many	TRBV7-2	-	TRBJ2-1	CASSLMLQSSYNEQFF	TGTGCCAGCAGCTTAATGTTACAGAGCTCCTACAATGAGCAGTTCTTC
few	TRBV24-1	TRBD1	TRBJ2-2	CATSDGTGGDPGELFF	TGTGCCACCAGTGATGGGACAGGAGGAGATCCCGGGGAGCTGTTTTTT
many	TRBV3-1	-	TRBJ1-2	CASSLVGQGQTF	TGTGCCAGCAGCCTTGTCGGCCAGGGGCAAACCTTC
many	TRBV9	-	TRBJ1-6	CASSVEGHLNSPLHF	TGTGCCAGCAGCGTAGAGGGACACCTTAATTCACCCCTCCACTTT
many	TRBV10-3	TRBD1	TRBJ1-2	CATKRDRNNYGYTF	TGTGCCACAAAAAGGGACAGGAATAACTATGGCTACACCTTC
-	TRBV7-2	-	TRBJ2-7	CASRAGPYEQYF	TGTGCCAGCAGGGCAGGTCCCTACGAGCAGTACTTC
many	TRBV5-1	TRBD1	TRBJ1-4	CASSLAGSAGGEKLFF	TGCGCCAGCAGCTTGGCCGGGTCCGCAGGGGGAGAAAAACTGTTTTTT